One and the same sample provided the 26 T cell receptor beta chains below, sequenced in a study of T cells in tuberculosis listed by TCRdb under 2018. The library was produced with the immunoSEQ multiplex PCR assay. TCRdb's version of the immuneACCESS table is confined to in-frame rearrangements and falls short of the full clone set. An unresolved V gene accounts for under half of the shortfall where checked; the remainder is of unknown origin. This sample is represented by about 34,000 clones; more than 85% of them were singletons. About 2.2% of the sample is in the top ten clones. Specimen: PBMCs. These receptors were taken from a donor between 10 and 35 years old with latent tuberculosis or without tuberculosis infection.

The chain carries TRBV28 and TRBJ1-4, with 10 nucleotides matching TRBD1. Germline lookup yields CDR1 MDHEN and CDR2 SYDVKM. The CDR3 contains 14 residues. The J segment lost 8 bases and the V segment lost 5 bases, leaving 5 bases of the junction unmatched. The CDR3 DNA follows: TGTGCCAGCAGTATACCGGACAGGGGGGAAAAACTGTTTTTT. Protein product: CASSIPDRGEKLFF.

The chain carries TRBV14 and TRBJ1-2; D may be TRBD1 (5 bases). Germline lookup yields CDR1 SGHDN and CDR2 FVKESK. This CDR3 is 15 amino acids long. Trimming cost V 4 bases and J 0 bases, with 12 bases left between them. The CDR3 reads CASSPTGFTNYGYTF. The DNA of the CDR3 is TGTGCCAGCAGCCCAACAGGCTTCACTAACTATGGCTACACCTTC.

This chain links TRBV5-4 with TRBJ1-4; TRBD1 matches 7 bases. J gave up 8 bases and V 5 bases, and 9 bases lay outside the gene matches. CDR1 is SGHNT, CDR2 YYREEE, per germline (reference sequence). The CDR3 is 14 amino acids. CDR3 nucleotide sequence: TGTGCCAGCAGTAAACAGGGGCAGTGGGAAAAACTGTTTTTT. Protein product: CASSKQGQWEKLFF. Full variable domain (missing parts from reference TRBV5-4 and TRBJ1-4): ETGVTQSPTHLIKTRGQQVTLRCSSQSGHNTVSWYQQALGQGPQFIFQYYREEENGRGNFPPRFSGLQFPNYSSELNVNALELDDSALYLCASSKQGQWEKLFFGSGTQLSVL.

This sequence joins TRBV7-9 and TRBJ1-1, with D hard to call. V lost 0 bases to trimming and J lost 1 base, with 12 bases between them. The germline CDR1 and CDR2 sequences are SEHNR and FQNEAQ (reference sequence). This CDR3 region has 16 residues. CDR3 coding DNA: TGTGCCAGCAGCTTAGCTTATTATATCAGGAACACTGAAGCTTTCTTT. Residues: CASSLAYYIRNTEAFF. Using reference TRBV7-9 and TRBJ1-1 for the parts outside the CDR3, the full variable domain is DTGVSQNPRHKITKRGQNVTFRCDPISEHNRLYWYRQTLGQGPEFLTYFQNEAQLEKSRLLSDRFSAERPKGSFSTLEIQRTEQGDSAMYLCASSLAYYIRNTEAFFGQGTRLTVV.

This chain connects TRBV29-1 to TRBJ1-1, with D maybe TRBD1 (6 bases). The CDR3 runs to 14 residues. Germline V CDR1 and CDR2: SQVTM, ANQGSEA. CDR3 sequence (DNA): TGCAGAGCAGACAGGACTCCTTCGAACACTGAAGCTTTCTTT. This codes for CRADRTPSNTEAFF.

The chain is built from TRBV11-2 and TRBJ1-4; TRBD1 is a possible D gene (6 bases). Trimming shortened V by 0 bases and J by 8 bases, and 16 bases separated the two germline ends. CDR1 and CDR2 (germline): SGHAT, FQNNGV. The CDR3 is made up of 16 amino acids. In nucleotides, the CDR3 is TGTGCCAGCAGCTTAGAAGGGGCAGGGGTACAAGAAAAACTGTTTTTT. Its translation: CASSLEGAGVQEKLFF.

This sequence joins TRBV4-3 and TRBJ1-1; TRBD1 aligns across 7 bases. The CDR3 is made up of 14 amino acids. Germline CDR1 reads LGHNA; CDR2 reads YSLEER. V gave up 2 bases and J gave up 6 bases; unmatched junction bases: 6. The DNA for the CDR3 is TGCGCCAGCAGCCAAAAAATGAGGGGGCCTGAAGCTTTCTTT. It yields the protein CASSQKMRGPEAFF.

This chain links TRBV25-1 with TRBJ2-5, with D tentatively TRBD2 (6 bases). Germline CDR1 and CDR2: MGHDK and SYGVNS. The CDR3 extends over 15 amino acids. Trimming cost V 3 bases and J 6 bases, with 17 bases left between them. CDR3 protein: CASSDELAGAKTQYF. CDR3 DNA sequence: TGTGCCAGCAGTGACGAACTAGCCGGTGCAAAGACCCAGTACTTC.

The chain carries TRBV4-1 and TRBJ1-2, with 9 positions matching TRBD1. The germline V gene has CDR1 MGHRA and CDR2 YSYEKL. Germline trimming cut 4 bases from V and 4 bases from J; bases unmatched to any gene: 4. The CDR3 loop spans 14 amino acids. CDR3 DNA sequence: TGCGCCAGCAGCCCGGGACAGGGAAGCTATGGCTACACCTTC. Residues: CASSPGQGSYGYTF.

The genes are TRBV19 and TRBJ1-1; 7 bases map to TRBD1. V lost 4 bases to trimming and J lost 1 base; unmatched junction nucleotides: 3. Per germline, CDR1 LNHDA and CDR2 SQIVND (reference sequence). The CDR3 loop spans 14 amino acids. The CDR3 nucleotides read TGTGCCAGTAGTACCGCAGGGGGGAACACTGAAGCTTTCTTT. Amino acids: CASSTAGGNTEAFF.

The V call is TRBV2, the J call TRBJ2-7; 7 bases agree with TRBD1. Germline assignment: CDR1 SNHLY and CDR2 FYNNEI. V lost 2 bases, J lost 3 bases, and 7 bases stayed unmatched. CDR3 length: 15 amino acids. DNA of the CDR3: TGTGCCAGCAGTGAATTGGGGGACAGTTTCTACGAGCAGTACTTC. Amino acids: CASSELGDSFYEQYF.

V is TRBV30 and J is TRBJ1-1; D ambiguous. Germline CDR1 GTSNPN, CDR2 SVGIG (reference sequence). The CDR3 runs 12 residues. The V end was cut by 6 bases, the J end by 5 bases, with 13 bases between. The CDR3 nucleotides are TGTGCCTGTTCGGAAGTCGGGACTGAAGCTTTCTTT. As protein: CACSEVGTEAFF. Variable domain in full (rest from reference TRBV30 and TRBJ1-1): SQTIHQWPATLVQPVGSPLSLECTVEGTSNPNLYWYRQAAGRGLQLLFYSVGIGQISSEVPQNLSASRPQDRQFILSSKKLLLSDSGFYLCACSEVGTEAFFGQGTRLTVV.

V gene TRBV18 combines with J gene TRBJ2-1, with D possibly TRBD2 on 5 matching bases. Germline CDR1 and CDR2: KGHSH and LQKENI. Trimming took off 0 bases at V and 8 bases at J, with 8 bases between the two ends. The CDR3 is 13 amino acids. Here the CDR3 reads CASSPPIGDEQFF. CDR3 coding DNA: TGTGCCAGCTCACCACCGATCGGGGATGAGCAGTTCTTC.

The V gene is TRBV27, the J gene TRBJ2-5; 7 nucleotides align to TRBD2. Germline V gene sequence: CDR1 MNHEY, CDR2 SMNVEV (reference sequence). The V gene end was trimmed by 4 bases and the J gene end by 3 bases; junction bases not matched to a gene: 2. This CDR3 region has 13 residues. The CDR3 DNA follows: TGTGCCAGCAGTTGGGGGGGGGAAGAGACCCAGTACTTC. It codes for CASSWGGEETQYF.

The rearrangement joins TRBV18 to TRBJ1-6, with 9 bases that match TRBD1. Germline CDR1 and CDR2: KGHSH and LQKENI. The junction had 11 bases not matched to a gene; V was cut back by 5 bases and J by 6 bases. The CDR3 sequence is 17 residues long. CDR3 loop: CASSTNSGTGINSPLHF. CDR3 bases: TGTGCCAGCTCAACTAACTCCGGGACAGGGATTAATTCACCCCTCCACTTT.

The V and J genes are TRBV29-1 and TRBJ2-7; 7 positions match TRBD2. The CDR3 runs to 11 residues. V shed 5 bases and J 3 bases; nucleotides not matched to a gene: 1. Germline V lookup: CDR1 SQVTM, CDR2 ANQGSEA. The CDR3 nucleotides read TGCAGCGTTTGCGGGAGCTACGAGCAGTACTTC. This gives the protein CSVCGSYEQYF.

This chain joins TRBV18 and TRBJ1-2; D is possibly TRBD1 (5 bases). V lost 3 bases to trimming and J lost 6 bases, with 11 bases between them. Germline CDR1 is KGHSH and CDR2 is LQKENI. The length of the CDR3 is 13 residues. Here the CDR3 reads CASSPSGGDGYTF. CDR3 bases: TGTGCCAGCTCACCCTCCGGGGGAGATGGCTACACCTTC.

This chain uses TRBV7-9 with TRBJ1-2, with D unclear. Germline CDR1 and CDR2: SEHNR and FQNEAQ (reference sequence). The CDR3 totals 15 residues. V lost 0 bases, J lost 6 bases, and 14 bases lay in between. CDR3 protein: CASSLAIGEVDGYTF. The DNA for the CDR3 is TGTGCCAGCAGCTTAGCGATCGGGGAAGTGGATGGCTACACCTTC.

The chain combines TRBV28 with TRBJ2-7, with unresolved D. CDR1 is MDHEN, CDR2 SYDVKM, per germline. There are 14 residues in the CDR3. V dropped 4 bases and J dropped 0 bases, with 10 bases sitting between them. DNA for the CDR3: TGTGCCAGCAGTTCGCGAGTTAACTCCTACGAGCAGTACTTC. Amino acid sequence: CASSSRVNSYEQYF.

V gene TRBV5-6 combines with J gene TRBJ1-1; D gene uncertain. The CDR3 length is 14 residues. Trimming took 6 bases from V and 2 from J, leaving 14 bases between them. Germline-derived CDR1 and CDR2 are SGHDT and YYEEEE. DNA of the CDR3: TGTGCCAGCACCCCTATGAGACAAAACACTGAAGCTTTCTTT. Translating it yields CASTPMRQNTEAFF. The full variable domain, rest sourced from reference TRBV5-6 and TRBJ1-1, is DAGVTQSPTHLIKTRGQQVTLRCSPKSGHDTVSWYQQALGQGPQFIFQYYEEEERQRGNFPDRFSGHQFPNYSSELNVNALLLGDSALYLCASTPMRQNTEAFFGQGTRLTVV.

The chain has TRBV4-1 and TRBJ2-1; a weak D match, TRBD2 (5 bases). Trimming stripped 8 bases from V and 0 bases from J, with 17 bases between. This CDR3 is built from 16 residues. Germline CDR1 and CDR2: MGHRA and YSYEKL. The CDR3 DNA reads as TGCGCCAGCGGATATACAGCGGAGATCTCCTACAATGAGCAGTTCTTC. As protein: CASGYTAEISYNEQFF.

The sample holds one count of this clone. V is TRBV11-2 and J is TRBJ2-2; TRBD1 agrees at 8 bases. Unmatched junction bases numbered 10, after V lost 5 bases and J lost 2 bases. This CDR3 region has 17 residues. Germline lookup yields CDR1 SGHAT and CDR2 FQNNGV. Here the CDR3 reads CASSHFRTGPNTGELFF. CDR3 sequence (DNA): TGTGCCAGCAGCCATTTCAGGACAGGGCCAAACACCGGGGAGCTGTTTTTT.

The chain uses TRBV13 and TRBJ2-3, with a tentative D call TRBD2 (6 bases). CDR1 is PRHDT, CDR2 FYEKMQ, per germline (reference sequence). V shed 2 bases and J shed 5 bases, with 14 bases lying between them. This CDR3 has 15 amino acids. The CDR3 spells CASSLMRDLLDTQYF. DNA for the CDR3: TGTGCCAGCAGCTTAATGCGGGACCTCTTAGATACGCAGTATTTT. Full variable domain (rest looked up from reference TRBV13 and TRBJ2-3): AAGVIQSPRHLIKEKRETATLKCYPIPRHDTVYWYQQGPGQDPQFLISFYEKMQSDKGSIPDRFSAQQFSDYHSELNMSSLELGDSALYFCASSLMRDLLDTQYFGPGTRLTVL.

The chain combines TRBV20-1 with TRBJ2-7; the D is unclear. V gave up 6 bases and J gave up 4 bases, with 10 bases separating them. The CDR3 runs to 11 residues. The germline CDR1 and CDR2 sequences are DFQATT and SNEGSKA (reference sequence). The CDR3 is CSASTQYEQYF. The CDR3 bases are TGCAGTGCCTCGACACAGTACGAGCAGTACTTC.

The chain uses TRBV4-1 and TRBJ2-1; the match to TRBD2 covers 14 bases. Germline-derived CDR1 and CDR2 are MGHRA and YSYEKL. This CDR3 has 13 residues. Losses at the gene ends were 8 bases for V and 10 bases for J; bases not matched to a gene: 4. The CDR3 loop is CASLGLAGEEQFF. CDR3 sequence (DNA): TGCGCCAGCTTGGGACTAGCGGGGGAGGAGCAGTTCTTC.

The count of this clone is one. V usage is TRBV5-4 and J usage is TRBJ2-2; D is unresolved. The CDR3 loop spans 12 amino acids. Germline loops: CDR1 SGHNT, CDR2 YYREEE (reference sequence). Trimming removed 2 bases at V and 6 bases at J, with 5 bases between. In DNA form, the CDR3 reads TGTGCCAGCAGCTTCTCGTCCGGGGAGCTGTTTTTT. This translates into CASSFSSGELFF.